One and the same sample provided the 24 T cell receptor beta chains below, sequenced in a study of T cells in tuberculosis. The repertoire was sequenced with immunoSEQ multiplex PCR; TCRdb's copy has only in-frame clones and lacks some. The table lists under 40,000 clones, approximately 93% of them singletons. Time point noted: new active TB diagnosis, blood taken before or within 7 days of starting treatment. Here the sequenced sample was PBMCs, taken at tuberculosis diagnosis. The receptors come from an adult with tuberculosis.

The rearrangement uses TRBV27 and TRBJ1-1, with 9 bases identical to TRBD1. CDR3 length: 14 residues. The V gene end was trimmed by 6 bases and the J gene end by 1 base; junction bases not matched to a gene: 3. Germline V gene data show CDR1 as MNHEY and CDR2 as SMNVEV (reference sequence). CDR3 DNA sequence: TGTGCCAGCAGATACAGGGGGCCGAACACTGAAGCTTTCTTT. Protein: CASRYRGPNTEAFF.

V gene TRBV5-5 combines with J gene TRBJ2-5, with 11 bases lining up with TRBD2. CDR3 size: 17 residues. The germline V gene encodes CDR1 SGHKS and CDR2 YYEKEE (reference sequence). V lost 3 bases to trimming and J lost 4 bases; unmatched junction nucleotides: 11. The DNA for the CDR3 is TGTGCCAGCAGCTCTCTAGCGGGGGGCCCCTCCACAGAGACCCAGTACTTC. Translating it yields CASSSLAGGPSTETQYF.

V gene TRBV9 combines with J gene TRBJ1-2; possibly TRBD1 for D (5 bases). Germline V CDR1 and CDR2: SGDLS, YYNGEE. This CDR3 region has 13 residues. The germline V and J ends were trimmed by 3 bases and 8 bases, with 14 bases remaining between them. DNA of the CDR3: TGTGCCAGCAGCGGAGTAGGGGTTCAGGGCTACACCTTC. Encoded protein: CASSGVGVQGYTF. The full variable domain, rest sourced from reference TRBV9 and TRBJ1-2, is DSGVTQTPKHLITATGQRVTLRCSPRSGDLSVYWYQQSLDQGLQFLIQYYNGEERAKGNILERFSAQQFPDLHSELNLSSLELGDSALYFCASSGVGVQGYTFGSGTRLTVV.

This clone was found once. This rearrangement joins TRBV7-3 to TRBJ1-2; possible D gene TRBD1, 5 bases. V gave up 5 bases and J gave up 8 bases, with 24 bases separating them. Germline CDR1 reads SGHTA; CDR2 reads FQGTGA. There are 16 residues in the CDR3. CDR3 sequence: CASSPGPREPLYGYTF. In DNA, the CDR3 is TGTGCCAGCAGCCCAGGCCCCAGGGAACCGTTGTACGGCTACACCTTC. The whole variable domain, remainder taken from reference TRBV7-3 and TRBJ1-2, is GAGVSQTPSNKVTEKGKYVELRCDPISGHTALYWYRQSLGQGPEFLIYFQGTGAADDSGLPNDRFFAVRPEGSVSTLKIQRTERGDSAVYLCASSPGPREPLYGYTFGSGTRLTVV.

This chain links TRBV28 with TRBJ2-7, with D possibly TRBD1 on 6 matching bases. The CDR3 sequence is 16 residues long. The germline V gene encodes CDR1 MDHEN and CDR2 SYDVKM. Trimming took 1 base from V and 5 from J, leaving 18 bases between them. In nucleotides, the CDR3 is TGTGCCAGCAGTTTATTCGAGGGACATAAACTTCACGAGCAGTACTTC. It codes for CASSLFEGHKLHEQYF.

The genes are TRBV18 and TRBJ1-2; the match to TRBD1 covers 7 bases. J gave up 5 bases and V 5 bases, and 2 bases lay outside the gene matches. The CDR3 consists of 12 residues. Germline V gives CDR1 KGHSH, CDR2 LQKENI. For the CDR3, the DNA is TGTGCCAGCTCAGACAGGGAGTATGGCTACACCTTC. This codes for CASSDREYGYTF.

The chain couples TRBV12-5 to TRBJ2-1; 9 nucleotides align to TRBD1. V shed 0 bases, J shed 7 bases, and the junction held 10 bases outside the gene matches. Per germline, CDR1 LGHNT and CDR2 FRNRAP. This CDR3 contains 17 residues. The CDR3: CASGLVLGVQGANEQFF. CDR3 nucleotides: TGTGCTAGTGGTTTGGTACTCGGGGTACAGGGGGCAAATGAGCAGTTCTTC.

The chain joins TRBV18 to TRBJ2-1; D may be TRBD1 (5 bases). With 0 bases removed from V and 10 bases from J, the gap between germline ends came to 16 bases. This CDR3 contains 15 residues. The germline V gene has CDR1 KGHSH and CDR2 LQKENI. The CDR3 is CASSPPTAGQREQFF. Written as DNA, the CDR3 is TGTGCCAGCTCACCACCGACGGCAGGGCAGCGAGAGCAGTTCTTC.

The chain carries TRBV28 and TRBJ1-1, with a possible D match to TRBD1 (6 bases). Per germline, CDR1 MDHEN and CDR2 SYDVKM. This CDR3 contains 15 residues. Trimming removed 7 bases at V and 1 base at J, with 16 bases between. This CDR3 reads CASTYAGGRNTEAFF. The DNA of the CDR3 is TGTGCCAGCACCTACGCGGGGGGGCGGAACACTGAAGCTTTCTTT.

In its sample, this clone was seen once. The chain has TRBV19 and TRBJ1-5; D gene uncertain. The CDR3 loop spans 18 amino acids. Per the germline V gene, CDR1 is LNHDA and CDR2 is SQIVND (reference sequence). With 3 bases removed from V and 4 bases from J, the gap between germline ends came to 22 bases. CDR3 sequence: CASSIILSESQPNQPQHF. Written as DNA, the CDR3 is TGTGCCAGTAGTATTATATTGTCAGAATCCCAACCAAATCAGCCCCAGCATTTT. The whole variable domain, filled in from reference TRBV19 and TRBJ1-5, reads DGGITQSPKYLFRKEGQNVTLSCEQNLNHDAMYWYRQDPGQGLRLIYYSQIVNDFQKGDIAEGYSVSREKKESFPLTVTSAQKNPTAFYLCASSIILSESQPNQPQHFGDGTRLSIL.

The genes are TRBV29-1 and TRBJ1-2; the D gene is possibly TRBD1 (5 bases). V lost 4 bases and J lost 5, with 11 bases in between. The CDR3 spans 12 residues. Germline assignment: CDR1 SQVTM and CDR2 ANQGSEA. CDR3 nucleotides: TGCAGCGTTGTAAGGGACTCGTATGGCTACACCTTC. It translates to CSVVRDSYGYTF.

The rearrangement links TRBV5-1 to TRBJ2-2; D perhaps matches TRBD1 (5 bases). The germline gives CDR1 SGHRS, CDR2 YFSETQ. The CDR3 spans 15 residues. Trimming pared 3 bases from V and 3 bases from J, leaving 12 bases between. The CDR3: CASSSRVGDTGELFF. DNA of the CDR3: TGCGCCAGCAGCTCCCGGGTAGGGGACACCGGGGAGCTGTTTTTT.

CDR3 residues: CASSYVGQGLETQYF. DNA for the CDR3: TGTGCCAGCAGTTATGTGGGACAGGGTTTAGAGACCCAGTACTTC. The J gene is TRBJ2-5, the V gene TRBV6-5; TRBD1 aligns across 9 bases. Looked up from germline, CDR1 is MNHEY and CDR2 is SVGAGI. The trim removed 3 bases at V and 4 bases at J, leaving 6 bases unmatched. This CDR3 is built from 15 residues.

The CDR3 loop is CASGLYKGARDEQYF. The CDR3 coding sequence is TGTGCTAGTGGTTTGTATAAGGGGGCAAGGGACGAGCAGTACTTC. The genes are TRBV12-5 and TRBJ2-7; 7 positions agree with TRBD1. This CDR3 contains 15 residues. Germline CDR1 reads LGHNT; CDR2 reads FRNRAP. The V gene end was trimmed by 2 bases and the J gene end by 5 bases; junction bases not matched to a gene: 9.

In DNA, the CDR3 is TGCGCCAGCAGCCCGGTATGGGGGGGCTACACTGAAGCTTTCTTT. The encoded protein is CASSPVWGGYTEAFF. The rearrangement uses TRBV5-1 and TRBJ1-1; perhaps TRBD1 as D (6 bases). The CDR3 contains 15 residues. The V gene's germline CDR1 is SGHRS and CDR2 YFSETQ. V was cut by 4 bases and J by 3 bases, with 16 bases left in between.

The chain uses TRBV6-5 and TRBJ1-1, with a weak D call TRBD1 (5 bases). This CDR3 is built from 16 residues. V was cut by 2 bases and J by 6 bases, with 19 bases left in between. Germline V lookup: CDR1 MNHEY, CDR2 SVGAGI. In nucleotides, the CDR3 is TGTGCCAGCAGTTACGGTGATGGCAGGGCGGTCGCTGAAGCTTTCTTT. Amino acid sequence: CASSYGDGRAVAEAFF.

The rearrangement joins TRBV5-1 to TRBJ2-5; TRBD1 matches 7 bases. TRBJ2-7 matches the DNA end more closely, so the J call is doubtful. Germline V gives CDR1 SGHRS, CDR2 YFSETQ. The CDR3 totals 14 residues. The DNA for the CDR3 is TGCGCCAGCAGCGGACAGGAGGCCTCCTACGAGCAGTACTTC. Translation gives CASSGQEASYEQYF.

The chain links TRBV6-1 to TRBJ2-1, with D perhaps TRBD2 (5 bases). Germline CDR1 and CDR2: MNHNS and SASEGT. CDR3 size: 15 residues. V was shortened by 3 bases and J by 5 bases, with 14 bases between the two germline ends. This CDR3 reads CASSDWRQNNNEQFF. The CDR3 bases are TGTGCCAGCAGTGACTGGAGGCAGAACAACAATGAGCAGTTCTTC.

In its sample, this clone was seen once. The chain combines TRBV5-1 with TRBJ2-3; perhaps TRBD2 as D (6 bases). Per the germline V gene, CDR1 is SGHRS and CDR2 is YFSETQ. Trimming pared 0 bases from V and 2 bases from J, leaving 13 bases between. The CDR3 has 16 amino acids. For the CDR3, the DNA is TGCGCCAGCAGCTTGGGGGGTAGCGGTTTCACAGATACGCAGTATTTT. Protein sequence: CASSLGGSGFTDTQYF.

The V call is TRBV19, the J call TRBJ1-5; D not certain. V gave up 1 base and J gave up 5 bases, with 15 bases separating them. The CDR3 spans 16 residues. Looked up from germline, CDR1 is LNHDA and CDR2 is SQIVND (reference sequence). The CDR3 DNA reads as TGTGCCAGTAGTATAGTCGGAGGTGGCGGCTATCAGCCCCAGCATTTT. Protein product: CASSIVGGGGYQPQHF.

The gene calls are TRBV5-5 and TRBJ1-6, with TRBD1 matching 11 bases. V trimming: 4 bases; J trimming: 10 bases; junction bases outside the gene matches: 13. Germline V gives CDR1 SGHKS, CDR2 YYEKEE (reference sequence). CDR3 length equals 17 residues. The CDR3 coding sequence is TGTGCCAGCAGCACCACTGGACAGGGGGCAACGAAATCACCCCTCCACTTT. It is translated as CASSTTGQGATKSPLHF.

The genes are TRBV5-1 and TRBJ2-6, with D perhaps matching TRBD1 (5 bases). The length of the CDR3 is 16 residues. Germline lookup yields CDR1 SGHRS and CDR2 YFSETQ. Trimming cost V 2 bases and J 0 bases, with 9 bases left between them. The CDR3 region is CASSLQVNSGANVLTF. The CDR3 DNA is TGCGCCAGCAGCTTACAGGTCAACTCTGGGGCCAACGTCCTGACTTTC.

V usage is TRBV6-6 and J usage is TRBJ1-1; the match to TRBD1 covers 7 bases. V lost 6 bases, J lost 11 bases, and 18 bases stayed unmatched. This CDR3 has 15 amino acids. The germline V gene encodes CDR1 MNHNY and CDR2 SVGAGI (reference sequence). In DNA, the CDR3 is TGTGCCAGCAGCTACACACAGGGGAGTCAGTTCGGGGCTTTCTTT. Protein: CASSYTQGSQFGAFF.

The V call is TRBV9, the J call TRBJ2-5; the D gene is possibly TRBD2 (5 bases). V was shortened by 6 bases and J by 1 base, with 10 bases between the two germline ends. The CDR3 runs to 13 residues. CDR1 is SGDLS and CDR2 is YYNGEE in the germline V gene. The CDR3 coding sequence is TGTGCCAGCACCCGCGGGCCCCAAGAGACCCAGTACTTC. Translation gives CASTRGPQETQYF.